Presented here are 27 T cell receptor beta chains from one specimen sequenced in a study of cytomegalovirus exposure and HLA in healthy donors. The PCR ran on 60 Vbeta and 13 Jbeta primers. The repertoire was sequenced with immunoSEQ multiplex PCR; TCRdb's copy has only in-frame clones and lacks some. Altogether around 200,000 clones are present, approximately 80% being singletons, with the ten largest covering roughly 15%. Material: PBMCs. The source of these receptors is a man aged 35 to 55 in good health and CMV-seronegative.

V usage is TRBV9 and J usage is TRBJ2-2, with 9 bases lining up with TRBD2. CDR3 length: 17 residues. CDR1 is SGDLS, CDR2 YYNGEE, per germline. The ends lost 5 bases at V and 0 bases at J; junction bases unmatched: 8. Here the CDR3 reads CASSDGLALANTGELFF. CDR3 nucleotide sequence: TGTGCCAGCAGTGATGGACTAGCGTTAGCGAACACCGGGGAGCTGTTTTTT.

This chain connects TRBV29-1 to TRBJ2-1; 15 nucleotides line up with TRBD2. The CDR3 runs 13 residues. Germline V lookup: CDR1 SQVTM, CDR2 ANQGSEA. V trimming: 6 bases; J trimming: 9 bases; junction bases outside the gene matches: 3. CDR3 coding DNA: TGCAGCGTCGGACTAGCGGGAGGGCTTGAGCAGTTCTTC. It codes for CSVGLAGGLEQFF.

The V call is TRBV4-3, the J call TRBJ2-7; 12 bases match TRBD1. J was trimmed by 4 bases and V by 4 bases; bases with no gene match: 8. The CDR3 spans 16 residues. CDR1 and CDR2 (germline): LGHNA, YSLEER. The CDR3 is CASSLGTGGELYEQYF. The CDR3 nucleotides read TGCGCCAGCAGCCTCGGGACAGGGGGCGAGTTGTACGAGCAGTACTTC.

The V gene is TRBV4-1, the J gene TRBJ1-1; D is undetermined. The CDR3 is made up of 14 amino acids. Per the germline V gene, CDR1 is MGHRA and CDR2 is YSYEKL. Trimming shortened V by 1 base and J by 5 bases, and 11 bases separated the two germline ends. The CDR3 loop reads CASSQGGAQTEAFF. CDR3 in DNA: TGCGCCAGCAGCCAAGGTGGCGCACAGACTGAAGCTTTCTTT.

The V call is TRBV5-1, the J call TRBJ1-3; no clear D gene. The CDR3 covers 16 residues. Trimming took off 1 base at V and 0 bases at J, with 11 bases between the two ends. Germline V gene data show CDR1 as SGHRS and CDR2 as YFSETQ. The DNA for the CDR3 is TGCGCCAGCAGCTTGCAGGCTCAGAGCTCTGGAAACACCATATATTTT. It is translated as CASSLQAQSSGNTIYF.

The V gene is TRBV28, the J gene TRBJ2-2, with TRBD2 matching over 11 bases. The junction had 6 bases not matched to a gene; V was cut back by 7 bases and J by 2 bases. Germline V gene sequence: CDR1 MDHEN, CDR2 SYDVKM. This CDR3 has 16 amino acids. The CDR3 DNA reads TGTGCCAGCATATATAGCGGGGGGGTTAACACCGGGGAGCTGTTTTTT. Its translation is CASIYSGGVNTGELFF.

This sequence joins TRBV6-6 and TRBJ2-3, with 8 bases lining up with TRBD2. V shed 10 bases and J 0 bases; nucleotides not matched to a gene: 6. The CDR3 sequence is 14 residues long. Germline values: CDR1 MNHNY, CDR2 SVGAGI (reference sequence). In DNA form, the CDR3 reads TGTGCCACCCGGGGGGGAGGGAGCACAGATACGCAGTATTTT. Encoded protein: CATRGGGSTDTQYF.

The chain uses TRBV28 and TRBJ2-3; 10 bases agree with TRBD1. Germline CDR1 MDHEN, CDR2 SYDVKM. The CDR3 sequence is 16 residues long. The ends lost 4 bases at V and 4 bases at J; junction bases unmatched: 8. The CDR3 coding sequence is TGTGCCAGCAGTTCGACAGGGGGCGTCCCTCCAGATACGCAGTATTTT. Protein product: CASSSTGGVPPDTQYF.

This clone turned up a few times. The chain combines TRBV5-1 with TRBJ1-4; 10 bases match TRBD1. The V and J ends lost 3 bases and 6 bases, in that order; junction bases with no gene match: 2. Germline V gives CDR1 SGHRS, CDR2 YFSETQ. This CDR3 has 14 amino acids. CDR3 sequence (DNA): TGCGCCAGCAGCTCGGACAGGGGGGATGAAAAACTGTTTTTT. Protein product: CASSSDRGDEKLFF.

This clone occurred once. The genes are TRBV7-3 and TRBJ2-7, with 14 nucleotides matching TRBD2. The CDR3 totals 13 residues. Looked up from germline, CDR1 is SGHTA and CDR2 is FQGTGA. Trimming cost V 5 bases and J 9 bases; bases outside gene matches: 3. The CDR3 loop is CASSPGLAGVQYF. The CDR3 nucleotides read TGTGCCAGCAGCCCGGGACTAGCGGGAGTGCAGTACTTC.

This clone was found once. V and J are TRBV5-6 and TRBJ2-2, with D unresolved. Trimming pared 0 bases from V and 4 bases from J, leaving 13 bases between. The CDR3 covers 16 residues. Germline V gene sequence: CDR1 SGHDT, CDR2 YYEEEE. The CDR3 sequence: CASSLGQDVSTGELFF. CDR3 nucleotides: TGTGCCAGCAGCTTGGGGCAGGATGTGAGCACCGGGGAGCTGTTTTTT.

A few counts support this clone. The chain couples TRBV27 to TRBJ2-1; 10 nucleotides match TRBD1. Losses at the gene ends were 3 bases for V and 4 bases for J; bases not matched to a gene: 0. The CDR3 has 14 residues. CDR1 MNHEY and CDR2 SMNVEV come from the germline V gene (reference sequence). The CDR3: CASSLGQGYNEQFF. The CDR3 bases are TGTGCCAGCAGTTTGGGACAGGGGTACAATGAGCAGTTCTTC.

This rearrangement joins TRBV7-9 to TRBJ1-1; no firm D call. CDR3 length: 14 residues. Trimming pared 5 bases from V and 4 bases from J, leaving 14 bases between. CDR1 is SEHNR, CDR2 FQNEAQ, per germline (reference sequence). The CDR3 sequence: CASSQIGVGTEAFF. CDR3 coding DNA: TGTGCCAGCAGCCAAATCGGGGTTGGCACTGAAGCTTTCTTT. Full variable domain (rest looked up from reference TRBV7-9 and TRBJ1-1): DTGVSQNPRHKITKRGQNVTFRCDPISEHNRLYWYRQTLGQGPEFLTYFQNEAQLEKSRLLSDRFSAERPKGSFSTLEIQRTEQGDSAMYLCASSQIGVGTEAFFGQGTRLTVV.

The chain has TRBV6-5 and TRBJ1-2, with D possibly matching TRBD1 (6 bases). Germline CDR1 reads MNHEY; CDR2 reads SVGAGI. This CDR3 has 16 residues. V dropped 2 bases and J dropped 4 bases, with 17 bases sitting between them. The DNA for the CDR3 is TGTGCCAGCAGTTACGTATGGGACATCGGGGCCTATGGCTACACCTTC. Translating gives CASSYVWDIGAYGYTF.

This chain joins TRBV20-1 and TRBJ2-7; D may be TRBD1 (6 bases). Germline values: CDR1 DFQATT, CDR2 SNEGSKA (reference sequence). The CDR3 has 11 amino acids. V was clipped by 5 bases and J by 5 bases, with 10 bases between them. In DNA form, the CDR3 reads TGCAGTGCTGGCAGGGGCAACGAGCAGTACTTC. Residues: CSAGRGNEQYF.

This clone was observed once. V is TRBV7-9 and J is TRBJ1-5, with a possible D match to TRBD1 (6 bases). This CDR3 is 16 amino acids long. Between the trimmed V and J ends, which lost 1 base and 3 bases, there was a span of 13 bases. CDR1 and CDR2 from the germline V gene are SEHNR and FQNEAQ (reference sequence). CDR3 nucleotides: TGTGCCAGCAGCTTAGGAAAGAGACAGGTCAATCAGCCCCAGCATTTT. Encoded protein: CASSLGKRQVNQPQHF.

This clone was seen only a few times. The rearrangement joins TRBV7-8 to TRBJ1-4; tentative D call: TRBD1 (5 bases). This CDR3 contains 18 residues. With 4 bases removed from V and 10 bases from J, the gap between germline ends came to 28 bases. Germline loops: CDR1 SGHVS, CDR2 FQNEAQ. Written as DNA, the CDR3 is TGTGCCAGCAGCTACTCCCGCGGGGGGGGAGGGATCCTTGGAAAACTGTTTTTT. Encoded protein: CASSYSRGGGGILGKLFF.

The rearrangement links TRBV5-1 to TRBJ1-1; D is undetermined. Trimming pared 4 bases from V and 3 bases from J, leaving 13 bases between. The CDR3 contains 14 residues. The germline V gene has CDR1 SGHRS and CDR2 YFSETQ. Written as DNA, the CDR3 is TGCGCCAGCAGCCAACGCACGAGGGACACTGAAGCTTTCTTT. The encoded protein is CASSQRTRDTEAFF.

V gene TRBV28 combines with J gene TRBJ1-5, with D unresolved. Germline CDR1 and CDR2: MDHEN and SYDVKM. The CDR3 totals 15 residues. V lost 5 bases, J lost 1 base, and 12 bases lay in between. CDR3 bases: TGTGCCAGCAGTACGTGGCAATTAAGCAATCAGCCCCAGCATTTT. Amino acid sequence: CASSTWQLSNQPQHF.

This rearrangement joins TRBV28 to TRBJ1-1, with TRBD1 as a possible D gene (5 bases). Germline loops: CDR1 MDHEN, CDR2 SYDVKM. The CDR3 consists of 16 residues. V was pared by 5 bases and J by 4 bases, with 20 bases between. The CDR3 DNA reads TGTGCCAGCAGTCCTCCGGGGATTGGGGGGAGCACTGAAGCTTTCTTT. It specifies CASSPPGIGGSTEAFF.

V and J are TRBV6-1 and TRBJ1-1; D gene uncertain. With 1 base removed from V and 9 bases from J, the gap between germline ends came to 9 bases. The CDR3 runs 12 residues. Germline loops: CDR1 MNHNS, CDR2 SASEGT. The CDR3 spells CASSEGRSKAFF. The CDR3 nucleotides read TGTGCCAGCAGTGAAGGCCGAAGCAAAGCTTTCTTT.

The chain couples TRBV19 to TRBJ2-1; 10 bases fit TRBD1. The V segment lost 7 bases and the J segment 6 bases; nucleotides outside the gene matches: 9. The CDR3 is 15 amino acids. Germline CDR1 and CDR2: LNHDA and SQIVND (reference sequence). The CDR3 protein is CASKGRQGARNEQFF. CDR3 coding DNA: TGTGCCAGTAAGGGCAGACAGGGGGCACGCAATGAGCAGTTCTTC. The variable domain in full, completed from reference TRBV19 and TRBJ2-1, reads DGGITQSPKYLFRKEGQNVTLSCEQNLNHDAMYWYRQDPGQGLRLIYYSQIVNDFQKGDIAEGYSVSREKKESFPLTVTSAQKNPTAFYLCASKGRQGARNEQFFGPGTRLTVL.

The chain couples TRBV27 to TRBJ2-1; TRBD2 matches at 14 bases. The V and J ends lost 0 bases and 6 bases, in that order; junction bases with no gene match: 10. Germline values: CDR1 MNHEY, CDR2 SMNVEV (reference sequence). This CDR3 is built from 19 residues. The CDR3 region has the DNA TGTGCCAGCAGTTTATCGAACCCGGGACTAGCGGGAGTTATCAATGAGCAGTTCTTC. Residues: CASSLSNPGLAGVINEQFF.

This clone has just one count. The V gene is TRBV4-1, the J gene TRBJ2-5; 8 nucleotides line up with TRBD2. V lost 5 bases, J lost 2 bases, and 10 bases stayed unmatched. This CDR3 contains 16 residues. CDR1 and CDR2 (germline): MGHRA, YSYEKL. CDR3 sequence (DNA): TGCGCCAGCAGCACCCGGGGTAGCGGGATACAAGAGACCCAGTACTTC. This codes for CASSTRGSGIQETQYF.

This clone occurred a few times. V gene TRBV5-6 combines with J gene TRBJ1-5; the match to TRBD1 covers 7 bases. The junction had 8 bases not matched to a gene; V was cut back by 4 bases and J by 4 bases. The CDR3 spans 15 residues. The germline V gene has CDR1 SGHDT and CDR2 YYEEEE. The CDR3, as DNA: TGTGCCAGCAGCCGTCGGACAGGTGGAAATCAGCCCCAGCATTTT. Its protein product is CASSRRTGGNQPQHF.

The chain carries TRBV4-2 and TRBJ1-5; D unclear. The CDR3 sequence is 15 residues long. Germline V CDR1 and CDR2: LGHNA, YNFKEQ. V was cut by 6 bases and J by 0 bases, with 12 bases left in between. The CDR3 coding sequence is TGTGCCAGCAGATCAAACACAGATAGCAATCAGCCCCAGCATTTT. Translating gives CASRSNTDSNQPQHF.

The V and J genes are TRBV29-1 and TRBJ2-1, with TRBD2 matching over 7 bases. Germline CDR1 is SQVTM and CDR2 is ANQGSEA. V was pared by 3 bases and J by 7 bases, with 9 bases of the junction left unmatched. CDR3 length: 14 amino acids. CDR3 nucleotides: TGCAGCGTTGATGTCCAGCGGGACGGGAATGAGCAGTTCTTC. Translation: CSVDVQRDGNEQFF.